This T cell receptor (beta chain) stems from a study of blood T cells in healthy people across ages. A second PCR of roughly 7 to 11 cycles used a sample-barcoded 5' primer and a J-beta primer mix. TCRdb itself ran the 5' RACE reads through MiXCR, one entry per CDR3 protein. The sample records about 670,000 distinct CDR3 sequences, less than 45% being singletons. Points on this clonotype: Its antigen is undetermined.

Study-level results: A greater number of naive CD4+ cells and higher diversity distinguished long-lived donors from aged donors. Significant beta diversity loss was already apparent by age approximately 38, declining roughly linearly.

This CDR3 has 18 amino acids. Looked up from germline, CDR1 is SEHNR and CDR2 is FQNEAQ (reference sequence). Trimming removed 1 base from V and 1 base from J, with 19 bases in between. Sequencing was performed on blood. The TCR comes from an elderly man in good health. The V gene is TRBV7-9, the J gene TRBJ2-5; D possibly corresponds to TRBD2 (6 bases). CDR3 in amino acids: CASSLGATWEEGQETQYF. The CDR3 DNA reads TGTGCCAGCAGCTTAGGAGCAACCTGGGAGGAGGGCCAAGAGACCCAGTACTTC. Using reference TRBV7-9 and TRBJ2-5 for the parts outside the CDR3, the full variable domain is DTGVSQNPRHKITKRGQNVTFRCDPISEHNRLYWYRQTLGQGPEFLTYFQNEAQLEKSRLLSDRFSAERPKGSFSTLEIQRTEQGDSAMYLCASSLGATWEEGQETQYFGPGTRLLVL.